This entry lists 22 T cell receptor beta chains sequenced from one sample in a study of blood T cell repertoires in COVID-19. Method: immunoSEQ multiplex PCR; TCRdb's copy keeps in-frame clones and lacks some. Of 250,000 to 350,000 clones detected, roughly 88% appear once; the ten largest clones hold 0.87%. The sample taken for sequencing was peripheral blood. All receptors derive from a human donor with COVID-19, enrolled during active disease. The donor label of this sample is uncertain.

The chain couples TRBV11-2 to TRBJ2-2, with TRBD1 as a possible D gene (6 bases). This CDR3 is 15 amino acids long. V was trimmed by 1 base and J by 3 bases, leaving 9 bases between them. The germline gives CDR1 SGHAT, CDR2 FQNNGV. The DNA for the CDR3 is TGTGCCAGCAGCTTAGGGGGGCTCCACACCGGGGAGCTGTTTTTT. Amino acid sequence: CASSLGGLHTGELFF.

The chain links TRBV6-5 to TRBJ2-2; D not resolved. The CDR3 sequence is 16 residues long. V lost 2 bases to trimming and J lost 6 bases, with 16 bases between them. Germline V gene data show CDR1 as MNHEY and CDR2 as SVGAGI. As DNA, the CDR3 is TGTGCCAGCAGTTACGGGCCATTTCAAGAGCCCGGGGAGCTGTTTTTT. Its protein is CASSYGPFQEPGELFF.

The rearrangement joins TRBV19 to TRBJ2-3, with 8 bases lining up with TRBD2. V gave up 2 bases and J gave up 6 bases; unmatched junction bases: 7. Germline CDR1 reads LNHDA; CDR2 reads SQIVND (reference sequence). The CDR3 runs 15 residues. CDR3 in DNA: TGTGCCAGTAGTATAAAAGGGCGGGAGGTTGATACGCAGTATTTT. Protein: CASSIKGREVDTQYF.

This rearrangement joins TRBV5-4 to TRBJ2-3; D is uncertain. Germline CDR1 reads SGHNT; CDR2 reads YYREEE (reference sequence). The V gene lost 1 base and the J gene lost 6 bases, with 15 bases spanning the gap. The CDR3 consists of 15 residues. CDR3 residues: CASSLKSGQADTQYF. DNA of the CDR3: TGTGCCAGCAGCTTGAAGTCAGGCCAGGCCGATACGCAGTATTTT. Variable domain in full (rest from reference TRBV5-4 and TRBJ2-3): ETGVTQSPTHLIKTRGQQVTLRCSSQSGHNTVSWYQQALGQGPQFIFQYYREEENGRGNFPPRFSGLQFPNYSSELNVNALELDDSALYLCASSLKSGQADTQYFGPGTRLTVL.

The chain recombines TRBV19 with TRBJ2-7, with D tentatively TRBD1 (5 bases). The V end lost 6 bases, the J end lost 4 bases, and 13 bases lay between the germline ends. The CDR3 is 13 residues long. In germline, CDR1 is LNHDA, CDR2 SQIVND (reference sequence). The CDR3 region is CASRRQGKYEQYF. The CDR3 nucleotides read TGTGCCAGTAGGAGGCAGGGCAAATACGAGCAGTACTTC.

This clone was detected only once. The V gene is TRBV28, the J gene TRBJ1-5, with D perhaps TRBD1 (5 bases). Deletions cut 7 bases from V and 7 bases from J, with 20 bases between. The CDR3 runs 15 residues. Germline-derived CDR1 and CDR2 are MDHEN and SYDVKM. CDR3 bases: TGTGCCAGCACCCCGAACGTGGCCCCAGGGCAGCCCCAGCATTTT. Translation gives CASTPNVAPGQPQHF.

This chain joins TRBV28 and TRBJ1-3, with TRBD1 identical over 10 bases. Germline V gives CDR1 MDHEN, CDR2 SYDVKM. This CDR3 spans 16 amino acids. V shed 5 bases and J 2 bases; nucleotides not matched to a gene: 6. CDR3 protein: CASSPPGQGTGNTIYF. CDR3 DNA: TGTGCCAGCAGTCCTCCGGGACAGGGGACTGGAAACACCATATATTTT.

The CDR3 DNA reads as TGTGCCAGCAGCTTAGTCGCGAGGCAGGGGCCGAACACTGAAGCTTTCTTT. Translation: CASSLVARQGPNTEAFF. The chain is built from TRBV7-8 and TRBJ1-1; perhaps TRBD1 as D (6 bases). The V and J ends lost 1 base and 1 base respectively, with 16 bases between them. This CDR3 contains 17 residues. Looked up from germline, CDR1 is SGHVS and CDR2 is FQNEAQ.

This chain connects TRBV6-5 to TRBJ2-3, with 9 bases aligning to TRBD1. V lost 7 bases to trimming and J lost 5 bases; unmatched junction nucleotides: 10. Germline V gene lookup returns CDR1 MNHEY and CDR2 SVGAGI. The CDR3 is 15 amino acids. In DNA, the CDR3 is TGTGCCAGCAATATACAGGGGGCGGCCCAAGATACGCAGTATTTT. It specifies CASNIQGAAQDTQYF.

This chain links TRBV6-1 with TRBJ2-3; TRBD2 aligns across 10 bases. Unmatched junction bases numbered 7, after V lost 5 bases and J lost 5 bases. This CDR3 comprises 15 residues. Looked up from germline, CDR1 is MNHNS and CDR2 is SASEGT. The CDR3 is CASSSPSGSRDTQYF. CDR3 bases: TGTGCCAGCAGTTCCCCTAGCGGGAGCCGAGATACGCAGTATTTT.

The V call is TRBV4-3, the J call TRBJ2-7; 10 bases fit TRBD2. CDR3 length equals 17 residues. The germline CDR1 and CDR2 sequences are LGHNA and YSLEER. The V gene end was trimmed by 1 base and the J gene end by 2 bases; junction bases not matched to a gene: 8. CDR3 residues: CASSQGGSGRITYEQYF. In DNA, the CDR3 is TGCGCCAGCAGCCAAGGGGGTAGCGGGAGGATCACCTACGAGCAGTACTTC.

CDR3 DNA: TGCGCCAGCAGCTTAACAGGGGACACCGGGGAGCTGTTTTTT. This sequence encodes CASSLTGDTGELFF. The chain uses TRBV5-1 and TRBJ2-2; TRBD1 aligns across 7 bases. Per germline, CDR1 SGHRS and CDR2 YFSETQ. This CDR3 comprises 14 residues. With V trimmed by 2 bases and J by 3 bases, 1 base remained unmatched.

This chain connects TRBV30 to TRBJ1-6, with D uncertain. This CDR3 region has 14 residues. Deletions cut 4 bases from V and 13 bases from J, with 20 bases between. Germline values: CDR1 GTSNPN, CDR2 SVGIG (reference sequence). The CDR3 region has the DNA TGTGCCTGGAATTCCGGCGGGGTAGATGTCCCCCTCCACTTT. Translated, it gives CAWNSGGVDVPLHF.

This sequence joins TRBV2 and TRBJ2-7; 8 bases map to TRBD1. CDR1 and CDR2 from the germline V gene are SNHLY and FYNNEI. The CDR3 is 14 residues long. After removal of 4 bases from V and 6 bases from J, the junction contained 8 bases not matched to a gene. DNA of the CDR3: TGTGCCAGCAGTGGCCGACAGGGGTATATCGAGCAGTACTTC. It encodes CASSGRQGYIEQYF.

V is TRBV10-3 and J is TRBJ1-5, with D uncertain. Germline-derived CDR1 and CDR2 are ENHRY and SYGVKD. V lost 4 bases and J 0 bases, leaving 7 bases between the germline ends. There are 14 residues in the CDR3. The CDR3 loop reads CAISGSLSNQPQHF. The CDR3 DNA follows: TGTGCCATCAGTGGAAGCCTTAGCAATCAGCCCCAGCATTTT.

As to this clone: Other DNA variants within this sample encode the same CDR3. This chain uses TRBV11-2 with TRBJ1-1; 7 bases align to TRBD1. This CDR3 spans 18 amino acids. CDR1 is SGHAT, CDR2 FQNNGV, per germline. V dropped 1 base and J dropped 3; count of bases not matched to a gene: 14. The CDR3 protein is CASSLGRTRSDRHTEAFF. The DNA of the CDR3 is TGTGCCAGCAGCTTAGGGCGAACCCGCTCGGACAGGCACACTGAAGCTTTCTTT.

V usage is TRBV30 and J usage is TRBJ1-5; tentative D call: TRBD1 (6 bases). Germline CDR1 is GTSNPN and CDR2 is SVGIG (reference sequence). Trimming pared 1 base from V and 2 bases from J, leaving 12 bases between. This CDR3 is built from 15 residues. The chain's CDR3 is CAWSGGTPGNQPQHF. As DNA, the CDR3 is TGTGCCTGGAGTGGTGGGACACCCGGCAATCAGCCCCAGCATTTT. Together with reference TRBV30 and TRBJ1-5, the CDR3 gives the full variable domain: SQTIHQWPATLVQPVGSPLSLECTVEGTSNPNLYWYRQAAGRGLQLLFYSVGIGQISSEVPQNLSASRPQDRQFILSSKKLLLSDSGFYLCAWSGGTPGNQPQHFGDGTRLSIL.

The genes are TRBV7-2 and TRBJ1-2; TRBD1 matches 8 bases. The CDR3 has 15 amino acids. Germline trimming cut 0 bases from V and 8 bases from J; bases unmatched to any gene: 8. CDR1 SGHTA and CDR2 FQGNSA come from the germline V gene. For the CDR3, the DNA is TGTGCCAGCAGCTTAGCGGGGCAGGGGGCCGGGGGCTACACCTTC. Translating it yields CASSLAGQGAGGYTF.

The chain couples TRBV5-1 to TRBJ1-4; D is undetermined. The CDR3 has 14 amino acids. Germline V gene sequence: CDR1 SGHRS, CDR2 YFSETQ. Trimming stripped 3 bases from V and 0 bases from J, with 6 bases between. The DNA for the CDR3 is TGCGCCAGCAGCTCAGATGCAACTAATGAAAAACTGTTTTTT. Protein sequence: CASSSDATNEKLFF.

The J gene is TRBJ2-2, the V gene TRBV19, with D perhaps TRBD1 (5 bases). CDR1 is LNHDA and CDR2 is SQIVND in the germline V gene (reference sequence). The V end was cut by 2 bases, the J end by 5 bases, with 12 bases between. This CDR3 spans 15 amino acids. CDR3 loop: CASSIRSGRTGELFF. In DNA form, the CDR3 reads TGTGCCAGTAGTATAAGGTCAGGGCGAACCGGGGAGCTGTTTTTT. Supplemented by reference TRBV19 and TRBJ2-2, the full variable domain reads DGGITQSPKYLFRKEGQNVTLSCEQNLNHDAMYWYRQDPGQGLRLIYYSQIVNDFQKGDIAEGYSVSREKKESFPLTVTSAQKNPTAFYLCASSIRSGRTGELFFGEGSRLTVL.

V is TRBV6-2 or TRBV6-3 and J is TRBJ1-1; maybe TRBD1 (5 bases). V gave up 0 bases and J gave up 8 bases, with 13 bases separating them. Germline CDR1 is MNHEY and CDR2 is SVGEGT. The length of the CDR3 is 14 residues. The CDR3 coding sequence is TGTGCCAGCAGTTACTCGGGGGAGGCAGGCGAAGCTTTCTTT. As protein: CASSYSGEAGEAFF.

The chain has TRBV5-6 and TRBJ1-5, with TRBD1 as a possible D gene (6 bases). CDR1 and CDR2 from the germline V gene are SGHDT and YYEEEE. CDR3 length: 17 amino acids. V lost 0 bases and J lost 2, with 15 bases in between. CDR3 sequence reads: CASSLAGVAHGNQPQHF. The CDR3, as DNA: TGTGCCAGCAGCTTGGCAGGGGTTGCTCACGGCAATCAGCCCCAGCATTTT.